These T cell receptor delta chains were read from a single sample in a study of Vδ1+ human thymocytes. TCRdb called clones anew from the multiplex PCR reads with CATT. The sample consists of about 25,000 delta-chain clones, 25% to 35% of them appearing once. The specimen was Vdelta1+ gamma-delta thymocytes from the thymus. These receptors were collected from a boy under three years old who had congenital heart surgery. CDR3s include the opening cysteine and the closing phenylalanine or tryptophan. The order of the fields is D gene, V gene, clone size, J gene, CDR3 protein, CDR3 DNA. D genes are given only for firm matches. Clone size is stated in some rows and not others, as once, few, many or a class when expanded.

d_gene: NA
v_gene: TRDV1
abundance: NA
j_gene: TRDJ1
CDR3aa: CAIGDSSTYTDKLIF
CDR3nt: TGTGCTATCGGTGACTCGAGTACATACACCGATAAACTCATCTTT

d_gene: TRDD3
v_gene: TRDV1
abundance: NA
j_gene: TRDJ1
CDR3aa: CALGIPLRTGGLNDKLIF
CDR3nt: TGTGCTCTTGGGATCCCTCTACGAACTGGGGGATTGAACGATAAACTCATCTTT

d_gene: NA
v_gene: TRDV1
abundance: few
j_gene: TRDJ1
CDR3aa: CALGESNGPFHTDKLIF
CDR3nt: TGTGCTCTTGGGGAATCAAACGGTCCCTTTCACACCGATAAACTCATCTTT

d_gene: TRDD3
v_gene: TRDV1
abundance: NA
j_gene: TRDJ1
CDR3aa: CALGELRYPCGVTGGPHKLIF
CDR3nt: TGTGCTCTTGGGGAACTAAGATACCCGTGTGGGGTCACTGGGGGACCCCATAAACTCATCTTT

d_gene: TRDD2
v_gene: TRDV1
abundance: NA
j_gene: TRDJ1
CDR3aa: CALGELEALPSYKGRGTKLIF
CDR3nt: TGTGCTCTTGGGGAACTAGAGGCTTTGCCTTCCTACAAAGGCAGGGGGACCAAACTCATCTTT

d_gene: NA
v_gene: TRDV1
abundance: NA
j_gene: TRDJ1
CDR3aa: CALGEFFPPWGGPHKLIF
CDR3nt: TGTGCTCTTGGGGAATTCTTCCCGCCGTGGGGGGGACCTCATAAACTCATCTTT

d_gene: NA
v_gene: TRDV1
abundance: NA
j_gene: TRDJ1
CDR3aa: CALGELSSYPTGVRYTDKLIF
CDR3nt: TGTGCTCTTGGGGAACTATCTTCCTACCCGACTGGGGTTAGGTACACCGATAAACTCATCTTT

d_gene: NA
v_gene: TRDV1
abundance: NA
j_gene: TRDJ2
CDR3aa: CALGDKFPSTPAQLFF
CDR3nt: TGTGCTCTTGGGGATAAATTCCCGTCTACTCCAGCACAACTCTTCTTT

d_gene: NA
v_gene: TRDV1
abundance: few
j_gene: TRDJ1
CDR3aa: CALGELTHSYTDKLIF
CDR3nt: TGTGCTCTTGGGGAACTAACTCATTCCTACACCGATAAACTCATCTTT

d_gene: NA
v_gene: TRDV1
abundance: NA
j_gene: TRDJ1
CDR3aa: CALTEHERRYTDKLIF
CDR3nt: TGTGCTCTTACGGAGCATGAGAGACGTTACACCGATAAACTCATCTTT

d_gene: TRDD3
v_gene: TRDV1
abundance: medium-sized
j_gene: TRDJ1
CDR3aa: CALGEWRLPPTGGYSVTDKLIF
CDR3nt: TGTGCTCTTGGGGAATGGCGCCTTCCCCCAACTGGGGGATACAGTGTCACCGATAAACTCATCTTT

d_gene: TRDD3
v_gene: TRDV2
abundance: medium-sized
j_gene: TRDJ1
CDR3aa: CACGVLGDTSADKLIF
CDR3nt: TGTGCCTGTGGAGTACTGGGGGATACAAGCGCCGATAAACTCATCTTT

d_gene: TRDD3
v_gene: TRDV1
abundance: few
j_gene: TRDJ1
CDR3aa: CALGEPTRWGTDPRGDKLIF
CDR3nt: TGTGCTCTTGGGGAACCGACCCGCTGGGGGACCGATCCTAGGGGCGATAAACTCATCTTT

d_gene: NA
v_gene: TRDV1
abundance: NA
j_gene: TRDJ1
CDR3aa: CALGGSTGHTDKLIF
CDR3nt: TGTGCTCTTGGGGGTAGCACCGGACACACCGATAAACTCATCTTT

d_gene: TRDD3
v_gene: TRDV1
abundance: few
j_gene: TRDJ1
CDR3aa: CALGELVVPPLGDRKLIF
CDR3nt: TGTGCTCTTGGGGAACTAGTGGTCCCCCCGCTGGGGGATCGTAAACTCATCTTT

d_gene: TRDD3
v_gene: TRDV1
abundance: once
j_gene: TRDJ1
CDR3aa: CALGELRPFRVLGDNFTDKLIF
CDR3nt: TGTGCTCTTGGGGAACTTCGTCCATTTCGGGTACTGGGGGATAATTTCACCGATAAACTCATCTTT

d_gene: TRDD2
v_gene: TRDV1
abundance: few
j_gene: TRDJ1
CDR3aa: CALGEAARPSYVSVDPPHTDKLIF
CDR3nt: TGTGCTCTTGGGGAGGCCGCAAGGCCTTCCTACGTCTCAGTGGACCCTCCACACACCGATAAACTCATCTTT

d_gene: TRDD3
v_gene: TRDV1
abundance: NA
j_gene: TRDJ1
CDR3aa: CALGESLVLGDFRPSDKLIF
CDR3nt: TGTGCTCTTGGGGAGTCCCTAGTACTGGGGGATTTTCGTCCGTCCGATAAACTCATCTTT

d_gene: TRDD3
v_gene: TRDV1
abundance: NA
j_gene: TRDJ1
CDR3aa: CALGRHTGGSDAHKPIF
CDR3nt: TGTGCTCTTGGGCGCCATACTGGGGGCTCGGACGCGCATAAACCCATCTTT

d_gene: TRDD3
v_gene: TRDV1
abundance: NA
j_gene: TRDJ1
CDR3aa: CALGELAVSEGTGGVGTDKLIF
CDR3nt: TGTGCTCTTGGGGAACTAGCCGTTTCCGAAGGCACTGGGGGAGTCGGCACCGATAAACTCATCTTT

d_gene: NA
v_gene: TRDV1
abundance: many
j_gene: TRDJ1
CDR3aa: CALGELPRRTLLFTDKLIF
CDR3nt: TGTGCTCTTGGGGAACTCCCTCGACGTACGCTACTTTTCACCGATAAACTCATCTTT

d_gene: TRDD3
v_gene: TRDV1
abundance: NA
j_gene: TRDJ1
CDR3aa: CALGDDSRNRPWGPRGDKLIF
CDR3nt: TGTGCTCTTGGGGACGATAGTAGGAATCGGCCCTGGGGGCCAAGGGGGGATAAACTCATCTTT

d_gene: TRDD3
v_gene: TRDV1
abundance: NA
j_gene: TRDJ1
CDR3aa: CALGAQGAVPGGWYTDKLIF
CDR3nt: TGTGCTCTTGGGGCCCAAGGGGCCGTTCCTGGGGGATGGTACACCGATAAACTCATCTTT

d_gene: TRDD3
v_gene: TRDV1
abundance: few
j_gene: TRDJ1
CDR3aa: CALELFPVQVGDKPLIF
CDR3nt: TGTGCTCTTGAACTTTTCCCCGTTCAGGTGGGGGATAAGCCACTCATCTTT

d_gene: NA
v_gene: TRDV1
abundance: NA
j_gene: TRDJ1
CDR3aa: CALRAHLPTEGRRGDTPWYTDKLIF
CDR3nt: TGTGCTCTTCGTGCCCACCTTCCTACGGAAGGGAGGAGGGGGGATACCCCATGGTACACCGATAAACTCATCTTT

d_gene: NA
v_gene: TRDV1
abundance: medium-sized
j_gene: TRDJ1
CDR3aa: CALGETDGDKLIF
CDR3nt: TGTGCTCTTGGGGAAACGGACGGCGATAAACTCATCTTT

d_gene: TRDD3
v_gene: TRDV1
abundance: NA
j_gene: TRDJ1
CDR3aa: CALGEPLRLTGGYVELIF
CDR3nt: TGTGCTCTTGGGGAACCACTACGCCTTACTGGGGGATACGTCGAACTCATCTTT

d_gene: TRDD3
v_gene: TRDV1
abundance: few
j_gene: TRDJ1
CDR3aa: CALGKGLGDWIGYSGLIF
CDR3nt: TGTGCTCTTGGGAAAGGTCTGGGGGACTGGATTGGATATAGCGGACTCATCTTT

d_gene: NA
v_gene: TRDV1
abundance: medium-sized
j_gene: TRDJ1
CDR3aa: CALGEHSLRGKLIF
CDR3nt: TGTGCTCTTGGGGAACACTCACTACGAGGTAAACTCATCTTT

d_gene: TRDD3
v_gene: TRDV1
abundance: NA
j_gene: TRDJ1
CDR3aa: CALGEIPSRLYWGIFVTDKLIF
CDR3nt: TGTGCTCTTGGGGAAATTCCCTCCCGATTGTACTGGGGGATATTCGTCACCGATAAACTCATCTTT

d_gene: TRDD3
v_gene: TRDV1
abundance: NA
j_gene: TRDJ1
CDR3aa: CALGGPLGGGSTTDKLIF
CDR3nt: TGTGCTCTTGGTGGGCCCCTGGGGGGGGGTTCGACAACCGATAAACTCATCTTT

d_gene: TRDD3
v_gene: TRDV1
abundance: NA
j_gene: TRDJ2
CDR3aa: CALGARLDTGGQEGLLTAQLFF
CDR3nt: TGTGCTCTTGGGGCCCGCCTTGATACTGGGGGTCAGGAGGGTCTTCTGACAGCACAACTCTTCTTT

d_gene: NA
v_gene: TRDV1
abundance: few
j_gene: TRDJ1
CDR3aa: CALGELRGRRSGDPYTDKLIF
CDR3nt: TGTGCTCTTGGGGAACTCCGCGGGCGACGATCTGGGGACCCGTACACCGATAAACTCATCTTT

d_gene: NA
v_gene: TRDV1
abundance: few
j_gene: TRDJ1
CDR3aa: CALGAPEPDTDKLIF
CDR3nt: TGTGCTCTTGGGGCTCCGGAGCCCGACACCGATAAACTCATCTTT

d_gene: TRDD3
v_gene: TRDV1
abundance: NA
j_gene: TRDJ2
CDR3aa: CALGVDWGILGESAQLFF
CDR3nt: TGTGCTCTTGGGGTTGACTGGGGTATACTGGGTGAGTCAGCACAACTCTTCTTT

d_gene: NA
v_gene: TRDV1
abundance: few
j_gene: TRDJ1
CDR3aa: CALGTFLRNWGISSDKLIF
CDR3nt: TGTGCTCTTGGAACCTTCCTACGGAATTGGGGGATTTCCTCCGATAAACTCATCTTT

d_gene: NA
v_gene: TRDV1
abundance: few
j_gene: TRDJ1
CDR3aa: CALGELVPGRLEVGPTDKLIF
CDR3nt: TGTGCTCTTGGGGAACTCGTCCCCGGGAGGCTAGAGGTGGGCCCCACCGATAAACTCATCTTT

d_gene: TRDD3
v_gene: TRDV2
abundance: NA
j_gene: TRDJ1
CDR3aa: CACGGVLGGTPYTDKLIF
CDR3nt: TGTGCCTGTGGTGGCGTACTGGGGGGTACCCCCTACACCGATAAACTCATCTTT

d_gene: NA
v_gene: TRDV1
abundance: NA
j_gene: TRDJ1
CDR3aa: CALGELLPGGGKLIF
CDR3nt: TGTGCTCTTGGGGAACTCCTTCCTGGGGGAGGTAAACTCATCTTT

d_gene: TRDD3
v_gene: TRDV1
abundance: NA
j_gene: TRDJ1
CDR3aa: CALGERQGLHLPRVLGDIGNDKLIF
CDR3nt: TGTGCTCTTGGGGAGCGCCAGGGCCTACACTTACCCCGCGTACTGGGGGATATAGGGAACGATAAACTCATCTTT

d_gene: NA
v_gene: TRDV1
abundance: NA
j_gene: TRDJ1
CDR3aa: CALGELPLAVTDKLIF
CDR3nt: TGTGCTCTTGGGGAACTCCCTCTCGCTGTCACCGATAAACTCATCTTT

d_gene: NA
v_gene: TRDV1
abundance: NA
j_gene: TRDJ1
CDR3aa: CALGEFGPPGRCTDKRIF
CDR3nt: TGTGCTCTTGGGGAATTCGGACCTCCGGGGCGGTGCACCGATAAACGCATCTTT

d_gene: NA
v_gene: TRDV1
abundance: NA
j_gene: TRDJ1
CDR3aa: CALGELAAGPCLRTDKLIF
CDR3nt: TGTGCTCTTGGGGAACTAGCCGCCGGGCCTTGCCTCCGAACCGATAAACTCATCTTT

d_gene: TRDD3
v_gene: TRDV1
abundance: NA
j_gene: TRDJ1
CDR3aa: CALGEIYSYWGIDYTDKLIF
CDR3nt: TGCGCTCTTGGGGAAATCTATTCGTACTGGGGGATAGACTACACCGATAAACTCATCTTT